This note documents a single T cell receptor beta chain sequence. Original handling: Quantification of nucleated cells was approximated via reference gene primer amplification. Clones were sequenced by immunoSEQ multiplex PCR, and TCRdb holds only the in-frame ones, with some missing. V and J calls and clone size are those listed in that table; D and trimming were worked out from the DNA. The sample lists about 150,000 clones; 80% to 90% were seen once. This sample is drawn from a study of blood T cell repertoires in COVID-19. For the study at large: Some COVID-19 samples were acute and others convalescent; all came from the United States, Italy and Spain. Nucleic acid was either cDNA or gDNA, and it came from T cells, B-cell-depleted T cells, or PBMCs.

CDR3 length equals 14 residues. The germline CDR1 and CDR2 sequences are SNHLY and FYNNEI. The V gene lost 4 bases and the J gene lost 0 bases, with 10 bases spanning the gap. Sample: peripheral blood. This sequence joins TRBV2 and TRBJ2-7, with no clear D. This receptor was taken from an older woman with active COVID-19. This chain's CDR3 is CASSAQAPSYEQYF. In DNA, the CDR3 is TGTGCCAGCAGTGCCCAAGCCCCCTCCTACGAGCAGTACTTC.